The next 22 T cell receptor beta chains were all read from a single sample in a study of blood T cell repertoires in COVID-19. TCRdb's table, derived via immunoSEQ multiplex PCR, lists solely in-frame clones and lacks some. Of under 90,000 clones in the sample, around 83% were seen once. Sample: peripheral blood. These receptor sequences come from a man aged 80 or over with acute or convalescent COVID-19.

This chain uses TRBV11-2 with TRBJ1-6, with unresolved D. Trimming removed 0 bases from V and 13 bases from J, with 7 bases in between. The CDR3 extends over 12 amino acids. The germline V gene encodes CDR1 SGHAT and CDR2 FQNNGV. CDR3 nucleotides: TGTGCCAGCAGCTTAGATCTAGCCCCCCTCCACTTT. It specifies CASSLDLAPLHF.

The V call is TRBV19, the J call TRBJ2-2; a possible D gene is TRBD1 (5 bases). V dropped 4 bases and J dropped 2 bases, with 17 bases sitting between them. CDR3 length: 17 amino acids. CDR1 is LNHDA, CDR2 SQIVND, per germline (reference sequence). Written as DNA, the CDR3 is TGTGCCAGTAGTAACCTAGGCAGGGTAACTAACACCGGGGAGCTGTTTTTT. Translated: CASSNLGRVTNTGELFF.

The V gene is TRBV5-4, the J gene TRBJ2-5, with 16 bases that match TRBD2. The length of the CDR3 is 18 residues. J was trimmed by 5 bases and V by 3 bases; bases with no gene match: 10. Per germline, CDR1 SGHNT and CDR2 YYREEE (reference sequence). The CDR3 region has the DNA TGTGCCAGCAGCTCTCCGGGACTAGCGGGAGGGGGAAGGGAGACCCAGTACTTC. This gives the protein CASSSPGLAGGGRETQYF.

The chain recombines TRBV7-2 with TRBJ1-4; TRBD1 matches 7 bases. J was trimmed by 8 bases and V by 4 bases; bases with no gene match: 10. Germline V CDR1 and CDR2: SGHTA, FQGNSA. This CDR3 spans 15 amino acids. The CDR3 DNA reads TGTGCCAGCAGCTCGCTTGGACAGGTTAGGGAAAAACTGTTTTTT. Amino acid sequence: CASSSLGQVREKLFF.

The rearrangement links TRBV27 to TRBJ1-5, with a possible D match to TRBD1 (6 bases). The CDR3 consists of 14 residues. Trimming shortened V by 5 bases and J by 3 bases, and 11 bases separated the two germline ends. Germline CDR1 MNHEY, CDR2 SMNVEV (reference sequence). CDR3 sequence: CASSKQGFNQPQHF. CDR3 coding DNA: TGTGCCAGCAGTAAACAGGGCTTCAATCAGCCCCAGCATTTT.

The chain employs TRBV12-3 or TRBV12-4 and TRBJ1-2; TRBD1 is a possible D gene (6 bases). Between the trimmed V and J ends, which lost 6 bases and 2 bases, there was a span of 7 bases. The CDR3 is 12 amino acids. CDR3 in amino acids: CASSGQNYGYTF. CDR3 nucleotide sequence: TGTGCCAGCAGCGGACAGAACTATGGCTACACCTTC.

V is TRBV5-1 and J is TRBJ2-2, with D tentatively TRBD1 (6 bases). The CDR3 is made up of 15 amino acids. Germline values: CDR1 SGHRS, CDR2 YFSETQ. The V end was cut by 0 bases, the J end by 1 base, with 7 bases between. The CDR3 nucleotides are TGCGCCAGCAGCTTGGTACAGGGGAACACCGGGGAGCTGTTTTTT. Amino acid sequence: CASSLVQGNTGELFF. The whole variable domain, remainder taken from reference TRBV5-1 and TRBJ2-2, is KAGVTQTPRYLIKTRGQQVTLSCSPISGHRSVSWYQQTPGQGLQFLFEYFSETQRNKGNFPGRFSGRQFSNSRSEMNVSTLELGDSALYLCASSLVQGNTGELFFGEGSRLTVL.

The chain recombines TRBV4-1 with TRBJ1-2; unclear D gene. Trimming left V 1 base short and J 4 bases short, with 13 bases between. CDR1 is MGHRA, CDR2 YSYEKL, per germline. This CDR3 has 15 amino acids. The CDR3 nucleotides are TGCGCCAGCAGCCAAGGCGGTCCGGGAGGCTATGGCTACACCTTC. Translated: CASSQGGPGGYGYTF.

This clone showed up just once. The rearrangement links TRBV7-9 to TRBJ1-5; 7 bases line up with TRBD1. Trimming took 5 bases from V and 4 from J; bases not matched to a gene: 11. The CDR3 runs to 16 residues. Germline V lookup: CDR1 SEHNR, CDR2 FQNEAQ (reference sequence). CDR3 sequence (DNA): TGTGCCAGCAGCGGCCACACAGGGGTGAGGAATCAGCCCCAGCATTTT. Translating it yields CASSGHTGVRNQPQHF. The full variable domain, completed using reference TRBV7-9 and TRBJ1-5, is DTGVSQNPRHKITKRGQNVTFRCDPISEHNRLYWYRQTLGQGPEFLTYFQNEAQLEKSRLLSDRFSAERPKGSFSTLEIQRTEQGDSAMYLCASSGHTGVRNQPQHFGDGTRLSIL.

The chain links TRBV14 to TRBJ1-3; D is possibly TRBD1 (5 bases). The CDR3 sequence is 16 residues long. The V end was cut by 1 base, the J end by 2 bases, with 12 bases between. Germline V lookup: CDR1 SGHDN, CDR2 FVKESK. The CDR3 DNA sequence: TGTGCCAGCAGCCAAGGGGGCCTCCCGGCTGGAAACACCATATATTTT. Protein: CASSQGGLPAGNTIYF.

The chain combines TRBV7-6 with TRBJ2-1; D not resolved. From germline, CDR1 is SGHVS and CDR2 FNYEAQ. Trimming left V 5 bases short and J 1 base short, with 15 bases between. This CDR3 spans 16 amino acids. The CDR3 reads CASSPAPGSSYNEQFF. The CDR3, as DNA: TGTGCCAGCAGCCCCGCCCCTGGCTCTTCCTACAATGAGCAGTTCTTC.

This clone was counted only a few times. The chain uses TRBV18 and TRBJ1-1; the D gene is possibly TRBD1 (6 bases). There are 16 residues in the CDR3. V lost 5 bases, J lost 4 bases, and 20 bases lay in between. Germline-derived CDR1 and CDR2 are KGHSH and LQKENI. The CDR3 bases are TGTGCCAGCTCAAGAGGAATCGGGGGAGGGGGCACTGAAGCTTTCTTT. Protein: CASSRGIGGGGTEAFF. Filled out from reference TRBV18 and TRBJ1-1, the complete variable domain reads NAGVMQNPRHLVRRRGQEARLRCSPMKGHSHVYWYRQLPEEGLKFMVYLQKENIIDESGMPKERFSAEFPKEGPSILRIQQVVRGDSAAYFCASSRGIGGGGTEAFFGQGTRLTVV.

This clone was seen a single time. The CDR3 DNA is TGTGCCAGCCAGAAGAACAATCAGCCCCAGCATTTT. This codes for CASQKNNQPQHF. The chain couples TRBV6-5 to TRBJ1-5; D uncertain. The CDR3 extends over 12 amino acids. Germline V gene lookup returns CDR1 MNHEY and CDR2 SVGAGI. Trimming took off 8 bases at V and 3 bases at J, with 8 bases between the two ends.

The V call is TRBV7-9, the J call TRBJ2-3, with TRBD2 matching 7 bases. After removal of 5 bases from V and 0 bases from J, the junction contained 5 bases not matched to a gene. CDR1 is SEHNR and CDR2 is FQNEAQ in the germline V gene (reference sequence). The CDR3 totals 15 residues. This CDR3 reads CASSRDYSSTDTQYF. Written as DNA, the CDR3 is TGTGCCAGCAGCCGGGACTACTCTAGCACAGATACGCAGTATTTT.

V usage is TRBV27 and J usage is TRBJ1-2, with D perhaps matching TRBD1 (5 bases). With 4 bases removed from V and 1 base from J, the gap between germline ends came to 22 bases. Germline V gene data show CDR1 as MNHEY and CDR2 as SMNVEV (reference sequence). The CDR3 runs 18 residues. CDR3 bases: TGTGCCAGCAGTTCCTCCCCTCCACAGGATGAGAATAACTATGGCTACACCTTC. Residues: CASSSSPPQDENNYGYTF.

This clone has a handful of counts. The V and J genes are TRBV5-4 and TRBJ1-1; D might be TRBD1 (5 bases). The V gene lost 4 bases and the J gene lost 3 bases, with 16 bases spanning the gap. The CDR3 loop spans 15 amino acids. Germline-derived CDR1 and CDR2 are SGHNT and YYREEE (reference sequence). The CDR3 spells CASSQTLGADTEAFF. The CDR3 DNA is TGTGCCAGCAGCCAAACCTTAGGGGCGGACACTGAAGCTTTCTTT.

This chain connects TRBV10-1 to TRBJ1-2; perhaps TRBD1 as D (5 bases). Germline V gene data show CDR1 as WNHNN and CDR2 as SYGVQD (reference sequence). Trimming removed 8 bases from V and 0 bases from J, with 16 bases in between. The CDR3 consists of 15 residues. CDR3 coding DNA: TGCGCCAGCCCTGACAGCTATCACGCTAACTATGGCTACACCTTC. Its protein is CASPDSYHANYGYTF.

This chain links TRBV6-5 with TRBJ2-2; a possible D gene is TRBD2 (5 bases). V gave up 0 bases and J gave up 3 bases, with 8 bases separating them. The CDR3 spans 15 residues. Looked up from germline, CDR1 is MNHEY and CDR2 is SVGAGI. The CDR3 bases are TGTGCCAGCAGTTACTCCGGGGTGGACACCGGGGAGCTGTTTTTT. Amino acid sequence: CASSYSGVDTGELFF.

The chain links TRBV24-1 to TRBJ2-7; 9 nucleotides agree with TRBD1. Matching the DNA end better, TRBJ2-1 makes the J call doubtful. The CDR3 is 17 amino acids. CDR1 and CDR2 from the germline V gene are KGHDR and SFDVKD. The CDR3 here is CATSDSTGTGSYNEQFF. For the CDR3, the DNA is TGTGCCACCAGTGATTCGACTGGGACAGGGTCCTACAATGAGCAGTTCTTC.

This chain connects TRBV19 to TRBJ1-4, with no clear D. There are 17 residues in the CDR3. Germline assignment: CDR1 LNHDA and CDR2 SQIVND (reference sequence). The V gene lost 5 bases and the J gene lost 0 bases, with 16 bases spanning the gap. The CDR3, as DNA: TGTGCCAGTAGTGGGCGCCGGCAGAATCCAACTAATGAAAAACTGTTTTTT. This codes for CASSGRRQNPTNEKLFF.

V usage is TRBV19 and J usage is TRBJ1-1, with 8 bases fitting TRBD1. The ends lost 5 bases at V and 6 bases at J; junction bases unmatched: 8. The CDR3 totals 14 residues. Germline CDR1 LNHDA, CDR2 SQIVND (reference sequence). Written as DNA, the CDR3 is TGTGCCAGTAGTCCCGACAGGGGTATCGCTGAAGCTTTCTTT. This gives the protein CASSPDRGIAEAFF.

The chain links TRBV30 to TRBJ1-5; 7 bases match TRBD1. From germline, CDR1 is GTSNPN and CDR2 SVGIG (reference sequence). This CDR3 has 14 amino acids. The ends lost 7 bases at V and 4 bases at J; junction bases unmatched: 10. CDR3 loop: CAYQPTGHNQPQHF. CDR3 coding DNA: TGTGCCTACCAACCGACAGGGCATAATCAGCCCCAGCATTTT.